This is a list of T cell receptor beta chains from one sample in a study of cytomegalovirus exposure and HLA in healthy donors. TCRdb keeps only in-frame clones here, not all; method: immunoSEQ multiplex PCR. The sample lists about 160,000 clones; 70% were seen once. Source material: PBMCs. Receptors were obtained from a man aged 18-30 years in good health and CMV-seropositive. The CDR3 runs from the conserved cysteine through the conserved F or W. A D gene is named only where the DNA matches it firmly. For some rows the clone size is stated as once, few or many, or as a class when expanded; others skip it.

TRBV7-9,TRBJ1-4,NA,TRBD1,TGTGCCAGCAGCTTAGGGGACAGGACTAATGAAAAACTGTTTTTT,CASSLGDRTNEKLFF
TRBV28,TRBJ2-6,NA,TRBD1,TGTGCCAGCAGTTTATCGGGACAGGGGGCTTGGGGGGCCAACGTCCTGACTTTC,CASSLSGQGAWGANVLTF
TRBV5-4,TRBJ2-6,NA,NA,TGTGCCAGCAACAAACAACAGGGCTCTGGGGCCAACGTCCTGACTTTC,CASNKQQGSGANVLTF
TRBV5-4,TRBJ2-1,NA,TRBD1,TGTGCCAGCAGCTTAACAGGGGTCAATGAGCAGTTCTTC,CASSLTGVNEQFF
TRBV5-1,TRBJ1-6,NA,TRBD1,TGCGCCAGCAGCTTGGTCCTGACAGGGGATTCACCCCTCCACTTT,CASSLVLTGDSPLHF
TRBV9,TRBJ2-2,NA,TRBD2,TGTGCCAGCAGCGTAGAGGGACTAGCGGGCTCGGGCACCGGGGAGCTGTTTTTT,CASSVEGLAGSGTGELFF
TRBV2,TRBJ1-5,NA,TRBD1,TGTGCCAGCAGTGTGACAGGGTCCTATCAGCCCCAGCATTTT,CASSVTGSYQPQHF
TRBV9,TRBJ2-1,once,TRBD1,TGTGCCAGCAGCCCTGGGGGACAGTACAATGAGCAGTTCTTC,CASSPGGQYNEQFF
TRBV6-4,TRBJ2-2,NA,TRBD2,TGTGCCAGCAGCCCTAACCCGGGACTAGCGGGAGGTGCCGGGGAGCTGTTTTTT,CASSPNPGLAGGAGELFF
TRBV5-5,TRBJ2-1,NA,NA,TGTGCCAGCAGCCCCCGGGGGAGCTCCTACAATGAGCAGTTCTTC,CASSPRGSSYNEQFF
TRBV2,TRBJ2-2,NA,NA,TGTGCCAGCAGTGTAGGGGCTAAGGCCGGGGAGCTGTTTTTT,CASSVGAKAGELFF
TRBV7-9,TRBJ1-1,NA,NA,TGTGCCAGCACCCGAGAAATAAACACTGAAGCTTTCTTT,CASTREINTEAFF
TRBV2,TRBJ1-5,NA,TRBD1,TGTGCCAGCCGAGACAGGGGAGATCAGCCCCAGCATTTT,CASRDRGDQPQHF
TRBV5-4,TRBJ2-3,NA,TRBD2,TGTGCCAGCAGCCCCTCTAGCGGGAGCGGCGGAGATACGCAGTATTTT,CASSPSSGSGGDTQYF
TRBV5-6,TRBJ2-5,few,NA,TGTGCCAGCAGCTTGCCCGGAGTCTTGGAGACCCAGTACTTC,CASSLPGVLETQYF
TRBV2,TRBJ2-3,NA,TRBD2,TGTGCCAGCAGCCAACTTTACGGGGGGGAGCTACTCACAGATACGCAGTATTTT,CASSQLYGGELLTDTQYF
TRBV25-1,TRBJ1-3,few,TRBD1,TGTGCCAGCAGTGAATCAGGACAGGGTCGGAACACCATATATTTT,CASSESGQGRNTIYF
TRBV30,TRBJ1-5,once,TRBD1,TGTGCCTGGAGAGCAGGGGGAGGCAATCAGCCCCAGCATTTT,CAWRAGGGNQPQHF